These 12 T cell receptor beta chains originate from one sample sequenced in a study of CD4 T cells in relation to SARS-CoV-2 and coronaviruses. Clones were read by immunoSEQ multiplex PCR, and TCRdb kept only the in-frame ones, dropping some. Of just over 25,000 clones listed, 60% to 85% are singletons. The antigens for these receptors are not known. CD4+ T cells from unexposed donors were obtained before the COVID-19 pandemic (2011-2018). After roughly ten days of culture, CD4+ T cells were isolated. Sequencing used CD4+ T cells from PBMCs, cultured in vitro. The receptor source for this set is a human donor in good health.

The sample holds a few counts of this clone. CDR3 DNA: TGTGCCAGCAGCTTAGCCTCCCCTTGGGCTGAAGCTTTCTTT. It yields the protein CASSLASPWAEAFF. The chain couples TRBV7-9 to TRBJ1-1; D is undetermined. V was pared by 0 bases and J by 6 bases, with 11 bases between. The CDR3 is made up of 14 amino acids. Germline V lookup: CDR1 SEHNR, CDR2 FQNEAQ (reference sequence).

The rearrangement links TRBV6-6 to TRBJ2-7; 9 bases match TRBD1. The V segment lost 6 bases and the J segment 3 bases; nucleotides outside the gene matches: 12. The CDR3 sequence is 16 residues long. Germline V gives CDR1 MNHNY, CDR2 SVGAGI (reference sequence). The CDR3 sequence is CASSRQPGQGNYEQYF. In DNA form, the CDR3 reads TGTGCCAGCAGCCGCCAGCCGGGACAGGGAAACTACGAGCAGTACTTC.

For the CDR3, the DNA is TGTGCCAGCAGTTTATGGGCAGGGCTTCAGCCCCAGCATTTT. Amino acid sequence: CASSLWAGLQPQHF. The V and J genes are TRBV27 and TRBJ1-5; D might be TRBD1 (5 bases). Germline V gene lookup returns CDR1 MNHEY and CDR2 SMNVEV (reference sequence). The CDR3 is 14 amino acids. V was shortened by 1 base and J by 6 bases, with 10 bases between the two germline ends.

J is TRBJ1-3 and V is TRBV18; D unresolved. V was clipped by 0 bases and J by 3 bases, with 12 bases between them. The CDR3 totals 16 residues. The germline gives CDR1 KGHSH, CDR2 LQKENI. This CDR3 is CASSPPNGGGGNTIYF. The CDR3 DNA is TGTGCCAGCTCACCACCGAACGGTGGAGGTGGAAACACCATATATTTT.

The chain couples TRBV11-2 to TRBJ2-1; possibly TRBD1 for D (6 bases). Germline CDR1 and CDR2: SGHAT and FQNNGV. V was shortened by 1 base and J by 2 bases, with 15 bases between the two germline ends. CDR3 length: 17 residues. CDR3 sequence: CASSLVKGVRTYNEQFF. CDR3 in DNA: TGTGCCAGCAGCTTAGTGAAGGGGGTTAGGACCTACAATGAGCAGTTCTTC.

The table lists this clone with a count of one. V gene TRBV7-9 combines with J gene TRBJ2-5; D remains unclear. Germline values: CDR1 SEHNR, CDR2 FQNEAQ (reference sequence). The V end was cut by 3 bases, the J end by 5 bases, with 10 bases between. This CDR3 contains 13 residues. CDR3: CASSFLGLETQYF. The CDR3 nucleotides read TGTGCCAGCAGCTTTTTAGGGCTGGAGACCCAGTACTTC.

The chain couples TRBV2 to TRBJ2-1, with 12 bases fitting TRBD2. The CDR3 is made up of 15 amino acids. CDR1 and CDR2 (germline): SNHLY, FYNNEI. Unmatched junction bases numbered 6, after V lost 3 bases and J lost 9 bases. The CDR3 loop is CASSEGLAGYGEQFF. In DNA form, the CDR3 reads TGTGCCAGCAGTGAGGGACTAGCGGGTTATGGTGAGCAGTTCTTC.

The chain employs TRBV5-1 and TRBJ1-1; TRBD1 agrees at 10 bases. The CDR3 runs 14 residues. V gave up 7 bases and J gave up 6 bases; unmatched junction bases: 9. In germline, CDR1 is SGHRS, CDR2 YFSETQ. The CDR3 bases are TGCGCCAGCGGTCCCGGACAGGGGGTCCCTGAAGCTTTCTTT. Translated, it gives CASGPGQGVPEAFF.

The chain is built from TRBV5-1 and TRBJ2-1; D is unresolved. This CDR3 is built from 17 residues. Trimming left V 4 bases short and J 1 base short, with 18 bases between. From germline, CDR1 is SGHRS and CDR2 YFSETQ. CDR3 sequence (DNA): TGCGCCAGCAGCCAGGCGTTGGGCGACGCATCCTACAATGAGCAGTTCTTC. Translation: CASSQALGDASYNEQFF.

V gene TRBV2 combines with J gene TRBJ1-6, with 9 bases identical to TRBD1. The CDR3 length is 17 residues. CDR1 and CDR2 (germline): SNHLY, FYNNEI. V shed 6 bases and J 5 bases; nucleotides not matched to a gene: 11. The CDR3 bases are TGTGCCAGCAGATCTCGGACAGGGGAGGCTGATAATTCACCCCTCCACTTT. As protein: CASRSRTGEADNSPLHF.

This clone was observed a handful of times. This chain links TRBV10-1 with TRBJ2-3; D remains ambiguous. The germline V gene encodes CDR1 WNHNN and CDR2 SYGVQD (reference sequence). V was clipped by 9 bases and J by 0 bases, with 10 bases between them. CDR3 length: 13 residues. CDR3 DNA: TGCGCCAGTTCATTGGGGAGCACAGATACGCAGTATTTT. The encoded protein is CASSLGSTDTQYF.

This clone appeared a few times. The V call is TRBV29-1, the J call TRBJ2-7, with D perhaps matching TRBD1 (5 bases). The CDR3 totals 15 residues. The ends were cut back, 0 bases at V and 1 base at J, with 13 bases in the middle. Per the germline V gene, CDR1 is SQVTM and CDR2 is ANQGSEA. CDR3 protein: CSVEDGTGRSYEQYF. The CDR3 nucleotides read TGCAGCGTTGAAGACGGAACAGGCCGATCCTACGAGCAGTACTTC.